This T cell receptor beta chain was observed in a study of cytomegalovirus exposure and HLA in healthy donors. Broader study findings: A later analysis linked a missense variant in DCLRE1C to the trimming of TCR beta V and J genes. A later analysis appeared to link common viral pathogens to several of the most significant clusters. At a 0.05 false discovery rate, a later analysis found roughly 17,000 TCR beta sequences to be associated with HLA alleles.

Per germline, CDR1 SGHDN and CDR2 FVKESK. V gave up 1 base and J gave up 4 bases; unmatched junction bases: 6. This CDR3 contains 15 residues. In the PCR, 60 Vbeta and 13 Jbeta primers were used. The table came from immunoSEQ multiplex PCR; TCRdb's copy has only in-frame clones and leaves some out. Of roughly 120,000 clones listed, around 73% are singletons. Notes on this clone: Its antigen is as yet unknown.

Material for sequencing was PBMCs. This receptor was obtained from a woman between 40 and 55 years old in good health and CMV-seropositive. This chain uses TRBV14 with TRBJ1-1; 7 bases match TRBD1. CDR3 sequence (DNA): TGTGCCAGCAGCCAAGCGGCAGGGGGAGGCACTGAAGCTTTCTTT. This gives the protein CASSQAAGGGTEAFF.